The TCR beta chain described here comes from a study of T cell repertoires in cytomegalovirus infection. The wider study: Public TCR beta signatures were indicative of both CMV infection and a matching HLA type.

V shed 4 bases, J shed 9 bases, and the junction held 9 bases outside the gene matches. The CDR3 runs to 15 residues. CDR1 SGHAT and CDR2 FQDESV come from the germline V gene (reference sequence). TCRdb used MiXCR to reprocess the reads, holding one entry per CDR3 protein. The profile shows 800,000 to 950,000 distinct CDR3 sequences, around a third of them singletons. The sample holds a few counts of this clonotype. What it binds is unknown. The chain recombines TRBV11-1 with TRBJ2-1; TRBD2 matches 10 bases. The sequence derives from a human donor in good health (CMV status not recorded). Some clones in this sample may be carry-over from other donors' samples. The input for sequencing was cultured CD8+ T cells from PBMCs, taken from culture after CMV antigen stimulation. The CDR3, as DNA: TGTGCCAGCAGCTCGAGCGGGGGGGCAATTCGTGAGCAGTTCTTC. Translating it yields CASSSSGGAIREQFF.